The clone carrying this T cell receptor beta chain has at least ten counts. What it binds is not known. The data are from a study of regulatory T cells in long-lasting Graves disease. Study outcomes and limitations: Favored usage of TRBV28, TRBJ1-2 and TRBJ2-5 was recorded in persistent disease.

In building TCR beta libraries, iRepertoire HTBI primers were used together with Arm-PCR of CDR3 regions. TCRdb fed the multiplex PCR reads into MiXCR, producing one record per CDR3 protein. The data show 250,000 or so distinct CDR3 sequences, approximately 18% seen once. Time point indicated: newly diagnosed GD, antithyroid drugs for less than 3 months. PBMC RNA was the source of the TCR library. CDR3 size: 14 residues. Germline V gene data show CDR1 as DFQATT and CDR2 as SNEGSKA (reference sequence). The V and J ends lost 4 bases and 5 bases respectively, with 17 bases between them. These data are also associated with another study on T cells in Graves' hyperthyroidism and ophthalmopathy.

This material consisted of peripheral blood mononuclear cells (PBMCs), taken at new diagnosis, from a patient treated with antithyroid drugs. The gene calls are TRBV20-1 and TRBJ2-5; TRBD1 might be the D (7 bases). The sequence was obtained from a woman in her 30s with Graves disease. CDR3 sequence reads: CSAMEGARRETQYF. Written as DNA, the CDR3 is TGCAGTGCTATGGAGGGGGCGCGCCGCGAGACCCAGTACTTC.